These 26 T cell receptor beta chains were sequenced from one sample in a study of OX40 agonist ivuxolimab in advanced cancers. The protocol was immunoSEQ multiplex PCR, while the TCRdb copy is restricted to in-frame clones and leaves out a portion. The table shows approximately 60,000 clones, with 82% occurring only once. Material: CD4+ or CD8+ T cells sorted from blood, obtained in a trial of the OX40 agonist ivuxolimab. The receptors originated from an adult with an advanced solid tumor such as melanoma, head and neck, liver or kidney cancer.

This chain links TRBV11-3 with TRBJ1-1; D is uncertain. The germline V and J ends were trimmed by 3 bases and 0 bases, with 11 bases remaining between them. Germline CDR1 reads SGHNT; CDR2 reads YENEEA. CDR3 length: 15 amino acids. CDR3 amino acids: CASSFNSPMNTEAFF. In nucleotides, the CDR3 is TGTGCCAGCAGCTTTAACAGTCCAATGAACACTGAAGCTTTCTTT.

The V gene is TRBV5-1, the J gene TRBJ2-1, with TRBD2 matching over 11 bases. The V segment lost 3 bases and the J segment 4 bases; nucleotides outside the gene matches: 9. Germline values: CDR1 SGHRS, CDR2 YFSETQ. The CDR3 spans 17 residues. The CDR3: CASSSGGLAGGYNEQFF. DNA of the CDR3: TGCGCCAGCAGCTCTGGCGGTCTAGCGGGGGGATACAATGAGCAGTTCTTC.

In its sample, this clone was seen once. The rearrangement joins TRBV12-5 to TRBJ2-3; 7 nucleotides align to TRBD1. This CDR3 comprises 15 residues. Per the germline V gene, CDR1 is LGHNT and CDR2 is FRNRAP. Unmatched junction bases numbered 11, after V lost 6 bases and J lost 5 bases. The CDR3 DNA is TGTGCTAGTGGATCCGGGACAGCCCTTTTAGATACGCAGTATTTT. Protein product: CASGSGTALLDTQYF. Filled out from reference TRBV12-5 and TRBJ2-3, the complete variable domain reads DARVTQTPRHKVTEMGQEVTMRCQPILGHNTVFWYRQTMMQGLELLAYFRNRAPLDDSGMPKDRFSAEMPDATLATLKIQPSEPRDSAVYFCASGSGTALLDTQYFGPGTRLTVL.

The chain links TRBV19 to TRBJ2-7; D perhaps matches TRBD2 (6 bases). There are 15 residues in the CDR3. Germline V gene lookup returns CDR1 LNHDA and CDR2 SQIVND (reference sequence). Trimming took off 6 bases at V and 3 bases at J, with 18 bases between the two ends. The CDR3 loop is CASSLPQAGYYEQYF. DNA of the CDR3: TGTGCCAGTAGCCTCCCCCAAGCGGGTTACTACGAGCAGTACTTC.

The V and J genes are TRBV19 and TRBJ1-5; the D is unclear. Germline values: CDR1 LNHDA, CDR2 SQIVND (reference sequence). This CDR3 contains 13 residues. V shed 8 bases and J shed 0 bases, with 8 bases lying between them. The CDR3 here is CASGAYSNQPQHF. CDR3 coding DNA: TGTGCCAGTGGAGCGTATAGCAATCAGCCCCAGCATTTT.

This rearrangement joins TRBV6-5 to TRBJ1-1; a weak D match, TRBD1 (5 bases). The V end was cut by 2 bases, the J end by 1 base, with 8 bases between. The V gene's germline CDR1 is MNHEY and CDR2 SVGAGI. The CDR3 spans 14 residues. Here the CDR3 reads CASSYQGRNTEAFF. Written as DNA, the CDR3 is TGTGCCAGCAGTTACCAGGGAAGGAACACTGAAGCTTTCTTT.

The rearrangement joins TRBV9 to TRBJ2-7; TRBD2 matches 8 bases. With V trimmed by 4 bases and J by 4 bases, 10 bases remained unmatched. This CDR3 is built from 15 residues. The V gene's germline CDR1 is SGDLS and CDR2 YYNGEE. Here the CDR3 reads CASSRREDPTYEQYF. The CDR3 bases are TGTGCCAGCAGCCGGCGGGAGGACCCTACTTACGAGCAGTACTTC.

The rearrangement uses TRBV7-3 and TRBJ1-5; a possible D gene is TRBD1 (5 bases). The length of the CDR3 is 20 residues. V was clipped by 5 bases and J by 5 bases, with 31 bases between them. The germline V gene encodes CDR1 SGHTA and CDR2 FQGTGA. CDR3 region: CASSPSRGGDPTGGDQPQHF. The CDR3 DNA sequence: TGTGCCAGCAGCCCCTCCCGTGGAGGCGACCCAACTGGGGGTGATCAGCCCCAGCATTTT.

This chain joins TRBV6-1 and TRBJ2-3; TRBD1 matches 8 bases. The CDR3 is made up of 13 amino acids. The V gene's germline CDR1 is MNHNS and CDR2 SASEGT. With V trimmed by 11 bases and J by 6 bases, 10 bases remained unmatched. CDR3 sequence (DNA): TGTGCCGAAAGTTACAGGGGGGCGGATACGCAGTATTTT. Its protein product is CAESYRGADTQYF.

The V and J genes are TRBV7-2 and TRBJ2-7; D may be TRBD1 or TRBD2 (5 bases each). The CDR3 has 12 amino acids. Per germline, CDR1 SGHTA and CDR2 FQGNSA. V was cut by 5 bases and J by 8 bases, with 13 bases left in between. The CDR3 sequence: CASSLGPGKQYF. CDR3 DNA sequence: TGTGCCAGCAGCCTGGGACCCGGAAAGCAGTACTTC.

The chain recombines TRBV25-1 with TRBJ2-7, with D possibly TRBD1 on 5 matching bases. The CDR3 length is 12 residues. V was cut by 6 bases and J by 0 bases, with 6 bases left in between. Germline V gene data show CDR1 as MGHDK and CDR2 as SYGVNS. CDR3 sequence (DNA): TGTGCCAGCAGGACAGCCTCCTACGAGCAGTACTTC. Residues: CASRTASYEQYF.

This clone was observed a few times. CDR3 amino acids: CASSFRGQGYYEQYF. In DNA form, the CDR3 reads TGTGCCAGCAGCTTCAGGGGACAGGGGTACTACGAGCAGTACTTC. The chain joins TRBV5-4 to TRBJ2-7; TRBD1 matches at 10 bases. V shed 2 bases, J shed 3 bases, and the junction held 5 bases outside the gene matches. Germline-derived CDR1 and CDR2 are SGHNT and YYREEE (reference sequence). This CDR3 is 15 amino acids long.

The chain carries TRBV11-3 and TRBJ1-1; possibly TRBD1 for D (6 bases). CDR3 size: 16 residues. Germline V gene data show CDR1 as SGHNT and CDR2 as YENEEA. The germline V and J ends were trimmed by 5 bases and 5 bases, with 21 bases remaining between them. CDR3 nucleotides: TGTGCCAGCAGCCCCCAATTCGGGGGGCAAGGAACTGAAGCTTTCTTT. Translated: CASSPQFGGQGTEAFF.

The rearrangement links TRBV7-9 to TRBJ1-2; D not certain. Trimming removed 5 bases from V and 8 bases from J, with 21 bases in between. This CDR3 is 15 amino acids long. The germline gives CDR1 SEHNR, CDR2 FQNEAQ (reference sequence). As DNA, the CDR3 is TGTGCCAGCAGCCCCCTAGGAGAGGGAATGTTGGGCTACACCTTC. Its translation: CASSPLGEGMLGYTF.

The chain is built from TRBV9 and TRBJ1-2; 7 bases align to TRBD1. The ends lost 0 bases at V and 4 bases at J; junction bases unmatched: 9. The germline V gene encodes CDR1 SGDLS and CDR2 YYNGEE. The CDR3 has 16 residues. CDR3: CASSVDPRAGGYGYTF. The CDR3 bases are TGTGCCAGCAGCGTAGATCCCCGGGCAGGGGGCTATGGCTACACCTTC.

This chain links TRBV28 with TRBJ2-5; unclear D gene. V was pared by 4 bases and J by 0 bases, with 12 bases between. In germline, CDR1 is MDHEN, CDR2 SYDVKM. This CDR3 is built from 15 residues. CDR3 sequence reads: CASSSDGWYQETQYF. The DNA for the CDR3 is TGTGCCAGCAGTTCGGACGGATGGTACCAAGAGACCCAGTACTTC.

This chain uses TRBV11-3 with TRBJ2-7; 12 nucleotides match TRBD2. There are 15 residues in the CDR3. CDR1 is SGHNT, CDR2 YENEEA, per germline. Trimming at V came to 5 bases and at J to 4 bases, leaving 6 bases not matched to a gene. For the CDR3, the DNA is TGTGCCAGCAGCATTCTAGCGGGGGGGTCTTACGAGCAGTACTTC. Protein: CASSILAGGSYEQYF. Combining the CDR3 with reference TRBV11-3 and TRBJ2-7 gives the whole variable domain EAGVVQSPRYKIIEKKQPVAFWCNPISGHNTLYWYLQNLGQGPELLIRYENEEAVDDSQLPKDRFSAERLKGVDSTLKIQPAELGDSAVYLCASSILAGGSYEQYFGPGTRLTVT.

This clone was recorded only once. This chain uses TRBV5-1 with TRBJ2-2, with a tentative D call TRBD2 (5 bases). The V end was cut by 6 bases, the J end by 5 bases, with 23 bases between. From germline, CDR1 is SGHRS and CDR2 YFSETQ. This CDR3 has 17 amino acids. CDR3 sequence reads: CASKEAGVRVWTGELFF. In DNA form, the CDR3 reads TGCGCCAGCAAAGAAGCCGGGGTTCGGGTTTGGACCGGGGAGCTGTTTTTT.

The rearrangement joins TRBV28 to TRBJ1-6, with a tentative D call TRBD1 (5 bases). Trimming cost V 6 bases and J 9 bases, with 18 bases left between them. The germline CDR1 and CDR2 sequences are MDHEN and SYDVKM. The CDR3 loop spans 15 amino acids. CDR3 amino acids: CASRTGEGRGSPLHF. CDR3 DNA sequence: TGTGCCAGCAGGACCGGGGAGGGTAGGGGTTCACCCCTCCACTTT. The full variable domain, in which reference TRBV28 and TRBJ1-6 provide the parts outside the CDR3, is DVKVTQSSRYLVKRTGEKVFLECVQDMDHENMFWYRQDPGLGLRLIYFSYDVKMKEKGDIPEGYSVSREKKERFSLILESASTNQTSMYLCASRTGEGRGSPLHFGNGTRLTVT.

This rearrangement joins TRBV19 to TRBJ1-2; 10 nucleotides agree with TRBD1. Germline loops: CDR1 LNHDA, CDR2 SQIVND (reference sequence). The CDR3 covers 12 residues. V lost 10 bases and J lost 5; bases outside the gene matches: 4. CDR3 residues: CAIGDRGYGYTF. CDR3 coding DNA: TGTGCCATCGGGGACAGGGGTTATGGCTACACCTTC.

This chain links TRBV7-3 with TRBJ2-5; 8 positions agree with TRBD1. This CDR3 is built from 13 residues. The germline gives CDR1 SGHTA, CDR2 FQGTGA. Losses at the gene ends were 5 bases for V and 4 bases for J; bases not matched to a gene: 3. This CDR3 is CASSAGQGETQYF. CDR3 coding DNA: TGTGCCAGCAGCGCCGGACAGGGAGAGACCCAGTACTTC. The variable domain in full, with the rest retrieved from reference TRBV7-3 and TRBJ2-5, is GAGVSQTPSNKVTEKGKYVELRCDPISGHTALYWYRQSLGQGPEFLIYFQGTGAADDSGLPNDRFFAVRPEGSVSTLKIQRTERGDSAVYLCASSAGQGETQYFGPGTRLLVL.

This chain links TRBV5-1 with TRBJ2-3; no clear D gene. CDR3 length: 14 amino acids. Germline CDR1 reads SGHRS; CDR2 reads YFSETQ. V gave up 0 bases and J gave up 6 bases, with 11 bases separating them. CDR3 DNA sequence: TGCGCCAGCAGCTTGGCCCAGGATGGGGATACGCAGTATTTT. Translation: CASSLAQDGDTQYF.

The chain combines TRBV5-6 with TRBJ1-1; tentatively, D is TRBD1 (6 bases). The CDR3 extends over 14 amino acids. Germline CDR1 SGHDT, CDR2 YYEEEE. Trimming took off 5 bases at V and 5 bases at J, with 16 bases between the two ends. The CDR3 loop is CASRGRGAETEAFF. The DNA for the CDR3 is TGTGCCAGCAGGGGTAGGGGGGCGGAGACTGAAGCTTTCTTT.

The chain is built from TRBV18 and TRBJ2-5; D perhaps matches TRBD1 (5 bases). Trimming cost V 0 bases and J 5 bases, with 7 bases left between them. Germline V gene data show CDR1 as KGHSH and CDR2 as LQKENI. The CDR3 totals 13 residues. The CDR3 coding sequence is TGTGCCAGCTCACCACCGACAGCGGAGACCCAGTACTTC. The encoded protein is CASSPPTAETQYF.

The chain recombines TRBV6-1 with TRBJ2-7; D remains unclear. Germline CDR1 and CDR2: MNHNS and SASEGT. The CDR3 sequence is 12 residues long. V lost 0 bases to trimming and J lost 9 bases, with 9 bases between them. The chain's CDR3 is CASSEASHLQYF. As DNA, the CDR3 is TGTGCCAGCAGTGAAGCGTCCCATTTGCAGTACTTC.

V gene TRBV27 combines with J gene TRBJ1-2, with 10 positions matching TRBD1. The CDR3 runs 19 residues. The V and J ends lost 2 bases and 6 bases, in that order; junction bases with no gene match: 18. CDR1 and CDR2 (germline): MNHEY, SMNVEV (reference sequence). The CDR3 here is CASSLSVWDRGVPSDGYTF. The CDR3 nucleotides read TGTGCCAGCAGTTTAAGCGTTTGGGACAGGGGTGTTCCCTCGGATGGCTACACCTTC.